The 14 T cell receptor beta chains reported below all come from one sample, sequenced in a study of cytomegalovirus exposure and HLA in healthy donors. Sequencing was performed with immunoSEQ multiplex PCR; in TCRdb, only in-frame clones are kept and a portion is missing. Of about 350,000 clones in the sample, roughly 87% were seen once. The sequencing input was PBMCs. The origin of the receptors is a woman younger than 45 in good health and CMV-seropositive.

CDR3 coding DNA: TGCAGCGTTACGGGACAGGGGGCTGGCACAGATACGCAGTATTTT. Amino acid sequence: CSVTGQGAGTDTQYF. V gene TRBV29-1 combines with J gene TRBJ2-3; 12 nucleotides align to TRBD1. Looked up from germline, CDR1 is SQVTM and CDR2 is ANQGSEA. CDR3 length: 15 amino acids. The V gene end was trimmed by 5 bases and the J gene end by 1 base; junction bases not matched to a gene: 4.

This chain uses TRBV29-1 with TRBJ2-5; possible D gene TRBD2, 6 bases. V was clipped by 4 bases and J by 1 base, with 13 bases between them. This CDR3 has 14 amino acids. Germline CDR1 and CDR2: SQVTM and ANQGSEA. This CDR3 is CSVGLVGGQETQYF. DNA for the CDR3: TGCAGCGTTGGGCTCGTGGGGGGCCAAGAGACCCAGTACTTC. Based on the CDR3 plus reference TRBV29-1 and TRBJ2-5, the full variable domain is SAVISQKPSRDICQRGTSLTIQCQVDSQVTMMFWYRQQPGQSLTLIATANQGSEATYESGFVIDKFPISRPNLTFSTLTVSNMSPEDSSIYLCSVGLVGGQETQYFGPGTRLLVL.

The chain has TRBV10-2 and TRBJ1-5; 7 bases match TRBD1. The CDR3 covers 15 residues. V was clipped by 2 bases and J by 9 bases; unmatched bases: 10. CDR1 and CDR2 (germline): WSHSY, SAAADI. CDR3 nucleotides: TGCGCCAGCAGTGAGACAGGGGACCCGGGGGGGCCCCAGCATTTT. Amino acids: CASSETGDPGGPQHF.

The rearrangement uses TRBV29-1 and TRBJ1-1; 11 bases line up with TRBD1. The CDR3 totals 14 residues. Trimming removed 6 bases from V and 1 base from J; junction bases left unmatched: 4. Germline V lookup: CDR1 SQVTM, CDR2 ANQGSEA. Here the CDR3 DNA reads TGCAGCGTCGGACAGGGGGCGGGGAACACTGAAGCTTTCTTT. This translates into CSVGQGAGNTEAFF.

The chain recombines TRBV6-5 with TRBJ1-1, with 8 positions matching TRBD1. The V and J ends lost 0 bases and 11 bases, in that order; junction bases with no gene match: 2. This CDR3 has 12 amino acids. CDR1 is MNHEY and CDR2 is SVGAGI in the germline V gene. In DNA form, the CDR3 reads TGTGCCAGCAGTTACTCGACAGGGGATGCTTTCTTT. Encoded protein: CASSYSTGDAFF.

Written as DNA, the CDR3 is TGTGCCAGCAGCCCCCCGGGGATGAACACTGAAGCTTTCTTT. It translates to CASSPPGMNTEAFF. The rearrangement uses TRBV14 and TRBJ1-1; no clear D gene. Looked up from germline, CDR1 is SGHDN and CDR2 is FVKESK. This CDR3 is 14 amino acids long. V shed 4 bases and J shed 0 bases, with 9 bases lying between them.

This clone appeared once. The chain employs TRBV7-9 and TRBJ2-7, with no clear D. Germline values: CDR1 SEHNR, CDR2 FQNEAQ (reference sequence). The CDR3 contains 12 residues. V was cut by 3 bases and J by 4 bases, with 7 bases left in between. The CDR3 sequence is CASSFLPYEQYF. CDR3 nucleotide sequence: TGTGCCAGCAGCTTTTTACCATACGAGCAGTACTTC.

V usage is TRBV2 and J usage is TRBJ2-7, with D uncertain. The germline V gene has CDR1 SNHLY and CDR2 FYNNEI. This CDR3 contains 16 residues. V was cut by 2 bases and J by 3 bases, with 17 bases left in between. Here the CDR3 reads CASSESDAMAGYEQYF. CDR3 bases: TGTGCCAGCAGTGAATCGGACGCGATGGCCGGCTACGAGCAGTACTTC.

The CDR3 loop is CASSSSTLNSEAFF. The CDR3 region has the DNA TGTGCCAGCAGCTCTAGTACCCTAAACTCTGAAGCTTTCTTT. This chain joins TRBV7-6 and TRBJ1-1; no clear D gene. The V and J ends lost 4 bases and 6 bases respectively, with 15 bases between them. Germline loops: CDR1 SGHVS, CDR2 FNYEAQ. The CDR3 loop spans 14 amino acids. Full variable domain (rest looked up from reference TRBV7-6 and TRBJ1-1): GAGVSQSPRYKVTKRGQDVALRCDPISGHVSLYWYRQALGQGPEFLTYFNYEAQQDKSGLPNDRFSAERPEGSISTLTIQRTEQRDSAMYRCASSSSTLNSEAFFGQGTRLTVV.

The chain is built from TRBV6-1 and TRBJ1-3; maybe TRBD1 (6 bases). V lost 6 bases and J 4 bases, leaving 13 bases between the germline ends. Per the germline V gene, CDR1 is MNHNS and CDR2 is SASEGT. The CDR3 is made up of 14 amino acids. In nucleotides, the CDR3 is TGTGCCAGCAGAACGGACAGAACAGGAAACACCATATATTTT. This sequence encodes CASRTDRTGNTIYF.

The chain recombines TRBV15 with TRBJ1-4, with TRBD1 matching 8 bases. The V gene end was trimmed by 1 base and the J gene end by 5 bases; junction bases not matched to a gene: 0. CDR3 size: 14 residues. CDR1 is LNHNV, CDR2 YYDKDF, per germline (reference sequence). The CDR3 DNA sequence: TGTGCCACCAGCAGAGCAGGGGGCAATGAAAAACTGTTTTTT. Translating gives CATSRAGGNEKLFF.

J is TRBJ1-2 and V is TRBV5-1, with 8 bases lining up with TRBD1. CDR3 length: 16 amino acids. Germline V lookup: CDR1 SGHRS, CDR2 YFSETQ. V lost 3 bases to trimming and J lost 1 base; unmatched junction nucleotides: 8. The CDR3 is CASSSTGGPYNYGYTF. The CDR3 nucleotides are TGCGCCAGCAGCTCCACAGGGGGGCCCTATAACTATGGCTACACCTTC.

The rearrangement uses TRBV11-2 and TRBJ2-2; D gene ambiguous. Germline values: CDR1 SGHAT, CDR2 FQNNGV. CDR3 size: 11 residues. V was shortened by 3 bases and J by 6 bases, with 2 bases between the two germline ends. CDR3 residues: CASSFAGELFF. In DNA, the CDR3 is TGTGCCAGCAGCTTTGCCGGGGAGCTGTTTTTT.

This clone is a singleton in its sample. One end of the junction varies from germline; a read error may be responsible. The chain carries TRBV28 and TRBJ1-2; D not certain. The CDR3 runs to 11 residues. Per the germline V gene, CDR1 is MDHEN and CDR2 is SYDVKM. CDR3 in DNA: TGTGCCAGCAGTGGACTCTCTGGAAGTCGCTTC. Translating gives CASSGLSGSRF.